These T cell receptor beta chains were read from a single sample in a study of monozygotic twins with inflammatory bowel disease. TCRdb reprocessed the 5' RACE reads, keeping one entry per CDR3 protein, no DNA. The sample holds around 140,000 distinct CDR3 sequences. The material sequenced was blood. The source is a human donor with ulcerative colitis or Crohn's disease, or a healthy co-twin of an affected twin (not recorded which). Each CDR3 is given with its conserved first and last residue. The order of the fields is J gene, V gene, clone size, CDR3 protein. The size field is filled for only some rows; it gives once, few, many or a size class.

>TRBJ1-2|TRBV3-1|-
CASSQDGGVGYTF
>TRBJ2-3|TRBV7-3|-
CASSLRPNTDTQYF
>TRBJ2-7|TRBV3-1|-
CASRGESYEQYF
>TRBJ2-7|TRBV28|-
CASSPGTNSYEQYF
>TRBJ2-4|TRBV5-4|-
CASSYLVSGLAGRNIQYF
>TRBJ2-2|TRBV7-2|-
CASSLIYTGELFF
>TRBJ1-1|TRBV27|-
CASGNQGARMNTEAFF
>TRBJ2-1|TRBV20-1|-
CSASSHPGNEQFF
>TRBJ1-5|TRBV6-5|-
CASSYSGGNQPQHF
>TRBJ2-1|TRBV7-3|-
CASSPQVSYNEQFF
>TRBJ1-6|TRBV29-1|-
CSTRDHNSPLHF
>TRBJ2-7|TRBV20-1|-
CSAKGPGSEQYF
>TRBJ1-5|TRBV10-3|-
CAISDADRVNQPQHF
>TRBJ2-6|TRBV30|-
CAWSLLGGQSSGANVLSF
>TRBJ2-7|TRBV21-1|-
CASSKDRTSGYEQYF
>TRBJ2-7|TRBV29-1|-
CSVPGQGLYEQYF
>TRBJ1-4|TRBV10-3|-
CAISGQGDEKLFF
>TRBJ2-5|TRBV20-1|-
CSAPPVAGGQETQYF
>TRBJ2-1|TRBV28|-
CASLLGRQGDNNEQFF
>TRBJ2-1|TRBV5-1|-
CASSFVSGQGTNEQFF
>TRBJ1-1|TRBV7-9|-
CASSLAVGSTEAFF
>TRBJ1-5|TRBV6-1|-
CASSEGGFNNQPQHF
>TRBJ2-7|TRBV7-9|medium-sized
CASSHGTLYEQYF
>TRBJ2-4|TRBV13|-
CASSFVDGVGIQYF
>TRBJ2-2|TRBV7-2|-
CASSPGINTGELFF
>TRBJ2-1|TRBV7-3|-
CASSLTGSSYNEQFF
>TRBJ1-1|TRBV29-1|-
CSVSLGNSNTEAFF
>TRBJ2-5|TRBV20-1|-
CSADSGTSGGQITGQETQYF
>TRBJ1-1|TRBV6-6|-
CASSPQGADTEAFF
>TRBJ1-1|TRBV7-3|-
CASSLEVGDPEAFF
>TRBJ2-6|TRBV19|-
CASSPVANVLTF
>TRBJ1-4|TRBV19|-
CASSINGQTSEKLFF
>TRBJ1-1|TRBV28|-
CASSLIPGLNTEAFF
>TRBJ2-1|TRBV5-4|-
CASSQRTSGSNEQFF
>TRBJ2-2|TRBV27|-
CASSGLMNTGELFF
>TRBJ1-5|TRBV7-8|-
CASSRRERNQPQHF
>TRBJ2-5|TRBV20-1|-
CSASLWYGQETQYF
>TRBJ1-4|TRBV28|-
CASSLAPPDRGSEKLFF
>TRBJ2-7|TRBV20-1|-
CSASLAGVYHEQYF
>TRBJ1-1|TRBV29-1|-
CSVRDGYTEAFF
>TRBJ1-1|TRBV3-1|-
CASSQASDRVAFF
>TRBJ2-1|TRBV6-1|-
CASSVLGASNEQFF
>TRBJ2-7|TRBV11-1|-
CASSYTWDRTYEQYF
>TRBJ1-2|TRBV28|-
CASMLEWGYTF
>TRBJ2-7|TRBV27|-
CASSLYPLRVLGQYF
>TRBJ2-1|TRBV30|-
CAWGLSGSGNEQFF
>TRBJ2-3|TRBV5-1|-
CASSVLEDTDTQYF
>TRBJ2-1|TRBV6-5|-
CASSYSFIWDEQFF
>TRBJ1-4|TRBV21-1|-
CASSKRRVSEKLFF
>TRBJ2-7|TRBV27|-
CASSLRQGYEQYF
>TRBJ2-3|TRBV5-1|-
CASSLDSGFGDTQYF
>TRBJ1-3|TRBV13|-
CASSLDRNSGNTIYF
>TRBJ2-7|TRBV20-1|-
CSARRIRYEQYF
>TRBJ2-1|TRBV19|-
CASSIRGSSYNEQFF